Listed below are T cell receptor beta chains from one sample, sequenced in a study of shared T cell receptors in the human thymus. Profiled with immunoSEQ multiplex PCR; TCRdb holds only in-frame clones, not every one. This table has about 730,000 clones, approximately 83% appearing once. This sample also belongs to another study, concerning human thymus T cells.

The sample consisted of thymocytes. These receptors originate from a girl less than two years old with a congenital heart defect. The CDR3 runs from the conserved cysteine through the conserved F or W. D genes are given only for firm matches. Part of the rows lack a size; the others show once, few, many or a class for expanded clones.

v_gene: TRBV11-2; j_gene: TRBJ1-2; d_gene: -; abundance: -; CDR3nt: TGTGCCAGCAGCTTAGCGGTCGGGTTGGGCTACACCTTC; CDR3aa: CASSLAVGLGYTF
v_gene: TRBV10-3; j_gene: TRBJ1-2; d_gene: TRBD1; abundance: -; CDR3nt: TGTGCCATCAACCCCAGACAGGGAACGTTGGATGGCTACACCTTC; CDR3aa: CAINPRQGTLDGYTF
v_gene: TRBV15; j_gene: TRBJ2-3; d_gene: TRBD2; abundance: -; CDR3nt: TGTGCCACCAGCATGACTAGCGGTAGCACAGATACGCAGTATTTT; CDR3aa: CATSMTSGSTDTQYF
v_gene: TRBV14; j_gene: TRBJ2-1; d_gene: TRBD1; abundance: -; CDR3nt: TGTGCCAGCAGCCAACGACAGGGGTGGACTGACAATGAGCAGTTCTTC; CDR3aa: CASSQRQGWTDNEQFF
v_gene: TRBV2; j_gene: TRBJ2-7; d_gene: TRBD1; abundance: few; CDR3nt: TGTGCCAGCAGTGATGGGACAGGGGGCTACGAGCAGTACTTC; CDR3aa: CASSDGTGGYEQYF
v_gene: TRBV30; j_gene: TRBJ1-3; d_gene: -; abundance: -; CDR3nt: TGTGCCTGGAGCTTTGGCAGTTCCCCGGGAAACACCATATATTTT; CDR3aa: CAWSFGSSPGNTIYF
v_gene: TRBV4-1; j_gene: TRBJ1-2; d_gene: -; abundance: -; CDR3nt: TGCGCCAGCAGCCTTAGATCGGGGGTGGTTGCTGGCTACACCTTC; CDR3aa: CASSLRSGVVAGYTF
v_gene: TRBV11-2; j_gene: TRBJ2-7; d_gene: TRBD2; abundance: -; CDR3nt: TGTGCCAGCAGCTTCGCTCGGGGGGGGACCGTCTTC; CDR3aa: CASSFARGGTVF
v_gene: TRBV28; j_gene: TRBJ1-3; d_gene: -; abundance: -; CDR3nt: TGTGCCAGCAGTCCCCCAGGGGTCGGAAACACCATATATTTT; CDR3aa: CASSPPGVGNTIYF
v_gene: TRBV4-1; j_gene: TRBJ1-1; d_gene: TRBD1; abundance: -; CDR3nt: TGCGCCAGCAGCCAAAGGGGGCTGGGTGGCGACACTGAAGCTTTCTTT; CDR3aa: CASSQRGLGGDTEAFF
v_gene: TRBV27; j_gene: TRBJ2-2; d_gene: -; abundance: -; CDR3nt: TGTGCCAGCAGTTTATCCTTACTAGTCCACACCGGGGAGCTGTTTTTT; CDR3aa: CASSLSLLVHTGELFF
v_gene: TRBV11-2; j_gene: TRBJ1-2; d_gene: TRBD1; abundance: -; CDR3nt: TGTGCCAGCAGCTTAGCGGAGGACAGGTACTATGGCTACACCTTC; CDR3aa: CASSLAEDRYYGYTF
v_gene: TRBV25-1; j_gene: TRBJ1-1; d_gene: TRBD1; abundance: -; CDR3nt: TGTGCCAGCAGTCATCAGGACAGGGGGAGTAGGGAAAGTGAAGCTTTCTTT; CDR3aa: CASSHQDRGSRESEAFF
v_gene: TRBV27; j_gene: TRBJ2-7; d_gene: TRBD2; abundance: -; CDR3nt: TGTGCCAGCAGTCCTTCACGACTAGCTCTCCTTCTCTACGAGCAGTACTTC; CDR3aa: CASSPSRLALLLYEQYF
v_gene: TRBV6-5; j_gene: TRBJ2-1; d_gene: TRBD1; abundance: -; CDR3nt: TGTGCCAGCAGTAGCACAGGGGCCAATGAGCAGTTCTTC; CDR3aa: CASSSTGANEQFF
v_gene: TRBV5-4; j_gene: TRBJ2-2; d_gene: -; abundance: few; CDR3nt: TGTGCCAGCAGCTTGTCAGACACCGGGGAGCTGTTTTTT; CDR3aa: CASSLSDTGELFF
v_gene: TRBV11-2; j_gene: TRBJ2-7; d_gene: -; abundance: -; CDR3nt: TGTGCCAGCAGCTTAGACACCGGGGCGGGCGGGAACTACGAGCAGTACTTC; CDR3aa: CASSLDTGAGGNYEQYF
v_gene: TRBV6-1; j_gene: TRBJ1-3; d_gene: -; abundance: -; CDR3nt: TGTGCCAGCAGAGCTTTTGACAGTAGAAACACCATATATTTT; CDR3aa: CASRAFDSRNTIYF
v_gene: TRBV4-1; j_gene: TRBJ2-5; d_gene: -; abundance: -; CDR3nt: TGCGCCAGCAGCCAAGGACGGGGAGCGGAGACCCAGTACTTC; CDR3aa: CASSQGRGAETQYF
v_gene: TRBV13; j_gene: TRBJ2-1; d_gene: -; abundance: -; CDR3nt: TGTGCCAGCAGCTTCTTTAGGGGGTCAATGGTCGACCTACACTACAATGGGCAGTTCTTC; CDR3aa: CASSFFRGSMVDLHYNGQFF
v_gene: TRBV5-8; j_gene: TRBJ1-1; d_gene: -; abundance: -; CDR3nt: TGTGCCAGCAGCCGGGATTTCGCTGAAGCTTTCTTT; CDR3aa: CASSRDFAEAFF
v_gene: TRBV4-1; j_gene: TRBJ1-2; d_gene: TRBD1; abundance: -; CDR3nt: TGCGCCAGCAGCCGACAGGGGGCAGGGGGCTTCGGCTACACCTTC; CDR3aa: CASSRQGAGGFGYTF
v_gene: TRBV19; j_gene: TRBJ1-1; d_gene: TRBD1; abundance: once; CDR3nt: TGTGCCAGTAGTATCGACAGGGGCCCTGAAGCTTTCTTT; CDR3aa: CASSIDRGPEAFF
v_gene: TRBV9; j_gene: TRBJ2-3; d_gene: TRBD2; abundance: -; CDR3nt: TGTGCCAGCAGCGTCCAGCGGGGGGGCCCTCACGATACGCAGTATTTT; CDR3aa: CASSVQRGGPHDTQYF
v_gene: TRBV6-1; j_gene: TRBJ1-4; d_gene: -; abundance: few; CDR3nt: TGTGCCAGCAGTGAAGCGCTCGGGGGGCGAGAAACTAATGAAAAACTGTTTTTT; CDR3aa: CASSEALGGRETNEKLFF
v_gene: TRBV28; j_gene: TRBJ1-2; d_gene: TRBD1; abundance: few; CDR3nt: TGTGCCAGCAGCCCCGGGACAGCGACTAACTATGGCTACACCTTC; CDR3aa: CASSPGTATNYGYTF
v_gene: TRBV5-1; j_gene: TRBJ1-3; d_gene: -; abundance: -; CDR3nt: TGCGCCAGCAGCTTGGAACCGAGCTCTGGAAACACCATATATTTT; CDR3aa: CASSLEPSSGNTIYF
v_gene: TRBV5-6; j_gene: TRBJ2-3; d_gene: -; abundance: -; CDR3nt: TGTGCCAGCAGCTTGGGCGTCCCGATCCCCACAGATACGCAGTATTTT; CDR3aa: CASSLGVPIPTDTQYF
v_gene: TRBV5-1; j_gene: TRBJ2-6; d_gene: TRBD1; abundance: -; CDR3nt: TGCGCCAGCAGCTTGAAGGGGGACAGGGGCCTCCCCTCTGGGGCCAACGTCCTGACTTTC; CDR3aa: CASSLKGDRGLPSGANVLTF
v_gene: TRBV5-1; j_gene: TRBJ2-1; d_gene: -; abundance: -; CDR3nt: TGCGCCAGCAGCTTGTTTGGGGGCCTCTCCTACAATGAGCAGTTCTTC; CDR3aa: CASSLFGGLSYNEQFF
v_gene: TRBV9; j_gene: TRBJ1-4; d_gene: -; abundance: -; CDR3nt: TGTGCCAGCAGTCCGCGGGGGACGGCTAATGAAAAACTGTTTTTT; CDR3aa: CASSPRGTANEKLFF
v_gene: TRBV5-1; j_gene: TRBJ2-1; d_gene: TRBD2; abundance: -; CDR3nt: TGCGCCAGCAGTGGAACCGGGACTAGCGGGGGGACCTTTAATGAGCAGTTCTTC; CDR3aa: CASSGTGTSGGTFNEQFF
v_gene: TRBV21-1; j_gene: TRBJ1-2; d_gene: -; abundance: -; CDR3nt: TGTGCCAGCAGCGCCAATAGGTTCGGAGACAGGGGTGTGGAAAACTATGGCTACACCTTC; CDR3aa: CASSANRFGDRGVENYGYTF
v_gene: TRBV28; j_gene: TRBJ1-2; d_gene: -; abundance: -; CDR3nt: TGTGCCAGCACTTTAGGGGAGGCGGGGCGCGACTATGGCTACACCTTC; CDR3aa: CASTLGEAGRDYGYTF
v_gene: TRBV6-1; j_gene: TRBJ2-3; d_gene: TRBD1; abundance: -; CDR3nt: TGTGCCAGCAGTGAGGACAGGGCGAGCACAGATACGCAGTATTTT; CDR3aa: CASSEDRASTDTQYF
v_gene: TRBV15; j_gene: TRBJ2-3; d_gene: TRBD2; abundance: -; CDR3nt: TGTGCCACCAGCAGAGATCGGGGGGGTTTCACAGATACGCAGTATTTT; CDR3aa: CATSRDRGGFTDTQYF
v_gene: TRBV23-1; j_gene: TRBJ2-5; d_gene: TRBD1; abundance: -; CDR3nt: TGCGCCAGCAGTCAACTCCGGGACAGGGGGTGGGGAGAGACCCAGTACTTC; CDR3aa: CASSQLRDRGWGETQYF
v_gene: TRBV5-1; j_gene: TRBJ2-3; d_gene: TRBD2; abundance: -; CDR3nt: TGCGCCAGCAAAGTGGGTAGCGGGGGGGATGGAGGTGCGCAGTATTTT; CDR3aa: CASKVGSGGDGGAQYF
v_gene: TRBV10-3; j_gene: TRBJ1-2; d_gene: TRBD1; abundance: -; CDR3nt: TGTGCCATCAGTTCGACAGGGAAAAGCAAGGGCTACACCTTC; CDR3aa: CAISSTGKSKGYTF
v_gene: TRBV6-1; j_gene: TRBJ1-1; d_gene: TRBD1; abundance: -; CDR3nt: TGTGCCAGCAGTGGGGGGGACAGGGGTAACACTGAAGCTTTCTTT; CDR3aa: CASSGGDRGNTEAFF
v_gene: TRBV5-1; j_gene: TRBJ1-1; d_gene: -; abundance: few; CDR3nt: TGCGCCAGCAGCTTGGATGAGAGTGAAGCTTTCTTT; CDR3aa: CASSLDESEAFF
v_gene: TRBV5-6; j_gene: TRBJ2-4; d_gene: -; abundance: -; CDR3nt: TGTGCCAGCAGCTTGGATGGCAGGAGGACTCTACTAGCCAAAAACATTCAGTACTTC; CDR3aa: CASSLDGRRTLLAKNIQYF
v_gene: TRBV9; j_gene: TRBJ2-7; d_gene: -; abundance: -; CDR3nt: TGTGCCAGCAGCGCTCTCGGACTCCCCTACGAGCAGTACTTC; CDR3aa: CASSALGLPYEQYF
v_gene: TRBV19; j_gene: TRBJ1-1; d_gene: -; abundance: few; CDR3nt: TGTGCCAGTAGTAGAGTCCCCGGGAGGTCCAACACTGAAGCTTTCTTT; CDR3aa: CASSRVPGRSNTEAFF
v_gene: TRBV28; j_gene: TRBJ2-3; d_gene: TRBD1; abundance: -; CDR3nt: TGTGCCAGCAGTCGGGACAGGGGGAACACAGATACGCAGTATTTT; CDR3aa: CASSRDRGNTDTQYF
v_gene: TRBV4-1; j_gene: TRBJ2-1; d_gene: TRBD1; abundance: -; CDR3nt: TGCGCCAGCAGCGCCTGCCGGGACAGGGACAATGAGCAGTTCTTC; CDR3aa: CASSACRDRDNEQFF
v_gene: TRBV20-1; j_gene: TRBJ2-3; d_gene: -; abundance: -; CDR3nt: TGCAGTGCTCCCCGCCAGGGGACGCAGTATTTT; CDR3aa: CSAPRQGTQYF
v_gene: TRBV4-1; j_gene: TRBJ2-7; d_gene: TRBD1; abundance: -; CDR3nt: TGCGCCAGCAGCCCTTGCGGGACAGGCTCCTACGAGCAGTACTTC; CDR3aa: CASSPCGTGSYEQYF
v_gene: TRBV7-8; j_gene: TRBJ2-7; d_gene: TRBD1; abundance: -; CDR3nt: TGTGCCAGCAGTTCCTCCCCGACAGGGTATTCCTACGAGCAGTACTTC; CDR3aa: CASSSSPTGYSYEQYF
v_gene: TRBV5-6; j_gene: TRBJ2-5; d_gene: TRBD1; abundance: -; CDR3nt: TGTGCCAGCAGCGCGCCGGACAGGGGGCAGGAAGAGACCCAGTACTTC; CDR3aa: CASSAPDRGQEETQYF
v_gene: TRBV5-1; j_gene: TRBJ2-7; d_gene: -; abundance: -; CDR3nt: TGCGCCAGCAGCTCGGGAGCCTACGAGCAGTACTTC; CDR3aa: CASSSGAYEQYF
v_gene: TRBV14; j_gene: TRBJ2-6; d_gene: -; abundance: few; CDR3nt: TGTGCCAGCAGCCAAGAAGGGTCAGGGTACGGTAGTACCGCTGGGGCCAACGTCCTGACTTTC; CDR3aa: CASSQEGSGYGSTAGANVLTF